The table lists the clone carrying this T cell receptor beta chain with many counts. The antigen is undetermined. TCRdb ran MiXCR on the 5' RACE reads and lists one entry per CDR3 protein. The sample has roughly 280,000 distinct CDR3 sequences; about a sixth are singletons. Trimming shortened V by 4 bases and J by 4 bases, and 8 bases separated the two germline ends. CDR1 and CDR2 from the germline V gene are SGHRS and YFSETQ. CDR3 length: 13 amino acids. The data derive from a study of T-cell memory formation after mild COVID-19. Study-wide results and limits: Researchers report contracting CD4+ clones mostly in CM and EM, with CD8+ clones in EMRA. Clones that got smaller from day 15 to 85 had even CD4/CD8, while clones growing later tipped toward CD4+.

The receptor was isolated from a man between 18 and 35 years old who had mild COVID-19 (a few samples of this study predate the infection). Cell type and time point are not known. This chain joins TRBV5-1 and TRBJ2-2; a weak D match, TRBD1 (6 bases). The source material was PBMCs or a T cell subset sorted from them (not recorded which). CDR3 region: CASSVDSTGELFF. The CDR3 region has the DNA TGCGCCAGCAGCGTGGACAGCACCGGGGAGCTGTTTTTT. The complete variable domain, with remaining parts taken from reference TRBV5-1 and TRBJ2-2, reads KAGVTQTPRYLIKTRGQQVTLSCSPISGHRSVSWYQQTPGQGLQFLFEYFSETQRNKGNFPGRFSGRQFSNSRSEMNVSTLELGDSALYLCASSVDSTGELFFGEGSRLTVL.